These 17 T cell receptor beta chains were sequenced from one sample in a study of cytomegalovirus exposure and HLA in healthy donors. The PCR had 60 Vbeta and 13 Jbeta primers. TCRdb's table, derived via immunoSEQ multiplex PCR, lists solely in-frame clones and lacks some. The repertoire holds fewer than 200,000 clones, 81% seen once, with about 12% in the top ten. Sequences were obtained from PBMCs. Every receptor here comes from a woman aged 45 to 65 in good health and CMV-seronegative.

Written as DNA, the CDR3 is TGTGCCAGCAGTGAATTCTCGAACACCGGGGAGCTGTTTTTT. It encodes CASSEFSNTGELFF. The rearrangement uses TRBV6-1 and TRBJ2-2; D is ambiguous. Germline V gene lookup returns CDR1 MNHNS and CDR2 SASEGT. The CDR3 covers 14 residues. V was shortened by 2 bases and J by 0 bases, with 4 bases between the two germline ends.

The DNA of the CDR3 is TGTGCCAGCAGCCCATCGGGGGTGGGACGCCTAACCTACGAGCAGTACTTC. It encodes CASSPSGVGRLTYEQYF. The gene calls are TRBV5-4 and TRBJ2-7; TRBD2 is a possible D gene (6 bases). The CDR3 covers 17 residues. Trimming took off 4 bases at V and 2 bases at J, with 22 bases between the two ends. CDR1 is SGHNT and CDR2 is YYREEE in the germline V gene (reference sequence).

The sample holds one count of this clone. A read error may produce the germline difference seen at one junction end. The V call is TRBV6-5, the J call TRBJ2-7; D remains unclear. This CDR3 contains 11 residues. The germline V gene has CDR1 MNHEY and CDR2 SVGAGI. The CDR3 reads CASSYSNEQYF. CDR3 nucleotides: TGTGCCAGCAGTTACTCCAACGAGCAGTACTTC.

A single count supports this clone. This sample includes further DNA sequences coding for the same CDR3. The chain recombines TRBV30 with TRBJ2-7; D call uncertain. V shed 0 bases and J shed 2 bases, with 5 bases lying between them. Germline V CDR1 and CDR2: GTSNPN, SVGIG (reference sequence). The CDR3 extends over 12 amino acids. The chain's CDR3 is CAWSVLPYEQYF. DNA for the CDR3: TGTGCCTGGAGTGTACTCCCCTACGAGCAGTACTTC.

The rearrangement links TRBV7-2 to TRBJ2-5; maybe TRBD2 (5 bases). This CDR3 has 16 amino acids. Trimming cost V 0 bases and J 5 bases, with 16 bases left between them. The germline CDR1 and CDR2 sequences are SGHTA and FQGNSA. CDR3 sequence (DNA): TGTGCCAGCAGCTTAGCGAACCTCAGAGGAGGCGAGACCCAGTACTTC. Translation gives CASSLANLRGGETQYF.

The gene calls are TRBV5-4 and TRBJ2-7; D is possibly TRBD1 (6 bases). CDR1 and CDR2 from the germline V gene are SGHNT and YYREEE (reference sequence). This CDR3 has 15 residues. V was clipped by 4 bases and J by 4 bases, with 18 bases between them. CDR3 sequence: CASSRWEQGAYEQYF. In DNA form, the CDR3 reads TGTGCCAGCAGCCGGTGGGAACAGGGTGCTTACGAGCAGTACTTC. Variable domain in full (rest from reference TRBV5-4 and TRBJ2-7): ETGVTQSPTHLIKTRGQQVTLRCSSQSGHNTVSWYQQALGQGPQFIFQYYREEENGRGNFPPRFSGLQFPNYSSELNVNALELDDSALYLCASSRWEQGAYEQYFGPGTRLTVT.

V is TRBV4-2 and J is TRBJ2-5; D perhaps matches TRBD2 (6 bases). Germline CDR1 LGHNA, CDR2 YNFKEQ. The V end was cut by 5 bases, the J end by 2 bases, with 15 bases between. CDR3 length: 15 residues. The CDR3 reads CASSYSGEGQETQYF. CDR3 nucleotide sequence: TGTGCCAGCAGCTATAGCGGAGAAGGACAAGAGACCCAGTACTTC.

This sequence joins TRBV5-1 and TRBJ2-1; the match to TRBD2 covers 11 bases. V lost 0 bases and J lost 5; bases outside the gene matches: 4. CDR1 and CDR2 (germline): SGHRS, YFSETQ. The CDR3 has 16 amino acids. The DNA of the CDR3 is TGCGCCAGCAGCTTGGTTCTAGCGGGAGGTAACAATGAGCAGTTCTTC. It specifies CASSLVLAGGNNEQFF.

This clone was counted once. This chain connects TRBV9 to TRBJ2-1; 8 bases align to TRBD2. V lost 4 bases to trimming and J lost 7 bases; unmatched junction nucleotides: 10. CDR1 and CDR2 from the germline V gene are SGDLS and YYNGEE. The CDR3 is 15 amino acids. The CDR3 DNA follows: TGTGCCAGCAGCCTAGGGACTAGTGCAATGAATGAGCAGTTCTTC. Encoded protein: CASSLGTSAMNEQFF.

The CDR3 nucleotides are TGTGCCAGTAGTATTGCAGGGGGGTCCGAAGCTTTCTTT. This sequence encodes CASSIAGGSEAFF. J is TRBJ1-1 and V is TRBV19; 7 bases line up with TRBD1. This CDR3 is 13 amino acids long. V lost 3 bases to trimming and J lost 8 bases; unmatched junction nucleotides: 6. Germline CDR1 and CDR2: LNHDA and SQIVND (reference sequence).

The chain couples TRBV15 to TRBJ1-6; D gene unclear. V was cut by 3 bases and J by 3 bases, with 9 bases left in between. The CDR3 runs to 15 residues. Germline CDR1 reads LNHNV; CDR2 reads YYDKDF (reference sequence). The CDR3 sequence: CATSRPAGYNSPLHF. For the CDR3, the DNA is TGTGCCACCAGCAGGCCCGCGGGCTATAATTCACCCCTCCACTTT.

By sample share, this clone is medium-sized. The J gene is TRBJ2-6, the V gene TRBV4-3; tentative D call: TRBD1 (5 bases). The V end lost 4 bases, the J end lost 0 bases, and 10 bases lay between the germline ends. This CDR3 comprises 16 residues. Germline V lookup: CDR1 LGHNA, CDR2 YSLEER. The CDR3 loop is CASSPDSSSGANVLTF. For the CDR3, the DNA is TGCGCCAGCAGCCCAGACAGTTCCTCTGGGGCCAACGTCCTGACTTTC.

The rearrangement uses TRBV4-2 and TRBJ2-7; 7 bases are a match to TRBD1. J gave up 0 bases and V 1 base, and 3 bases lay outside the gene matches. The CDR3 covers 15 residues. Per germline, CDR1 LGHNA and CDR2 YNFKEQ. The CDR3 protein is CASSQVTGDSYEQYF. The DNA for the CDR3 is TGTGCCAGCAGCCAAGTCACAGGGGACTCCTACGAGCAGTACTTC.

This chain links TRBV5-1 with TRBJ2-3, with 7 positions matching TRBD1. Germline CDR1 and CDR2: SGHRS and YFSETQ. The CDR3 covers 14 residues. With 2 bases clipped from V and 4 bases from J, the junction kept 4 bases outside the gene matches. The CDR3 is CASSLGQGADTQYF. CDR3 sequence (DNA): TGCGCCAGCAGCTTAGGGCAGGGGGCAGATACGCAGTATTTT.

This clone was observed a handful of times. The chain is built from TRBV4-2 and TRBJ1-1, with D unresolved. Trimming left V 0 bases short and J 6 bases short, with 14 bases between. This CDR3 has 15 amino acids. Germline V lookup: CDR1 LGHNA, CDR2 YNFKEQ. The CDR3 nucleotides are TGTGCCAGCAGCCAAGAAGTGGGAGGTGGGCCTGAAGCTTTCTTT. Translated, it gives CASSQEVGGGPEAFF.

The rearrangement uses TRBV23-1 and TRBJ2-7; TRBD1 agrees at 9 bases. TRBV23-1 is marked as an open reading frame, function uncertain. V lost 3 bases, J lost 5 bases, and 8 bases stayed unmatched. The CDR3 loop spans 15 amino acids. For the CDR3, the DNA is TGCGCCAGCAGTCAGGGACAGGGAAAGCGCGACGAGCAGTACTTC. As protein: CASSQGQGKRDEQYF.

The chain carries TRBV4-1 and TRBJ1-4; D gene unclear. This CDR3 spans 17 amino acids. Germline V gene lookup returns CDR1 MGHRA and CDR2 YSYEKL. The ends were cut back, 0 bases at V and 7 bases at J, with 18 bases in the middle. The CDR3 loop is CASSQDRASGPGEKLFF. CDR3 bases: TGCGCCAGCAGCCAAGATAGGGCAAGCGGGCCGGGTGAAAAACTGTTTTTT.